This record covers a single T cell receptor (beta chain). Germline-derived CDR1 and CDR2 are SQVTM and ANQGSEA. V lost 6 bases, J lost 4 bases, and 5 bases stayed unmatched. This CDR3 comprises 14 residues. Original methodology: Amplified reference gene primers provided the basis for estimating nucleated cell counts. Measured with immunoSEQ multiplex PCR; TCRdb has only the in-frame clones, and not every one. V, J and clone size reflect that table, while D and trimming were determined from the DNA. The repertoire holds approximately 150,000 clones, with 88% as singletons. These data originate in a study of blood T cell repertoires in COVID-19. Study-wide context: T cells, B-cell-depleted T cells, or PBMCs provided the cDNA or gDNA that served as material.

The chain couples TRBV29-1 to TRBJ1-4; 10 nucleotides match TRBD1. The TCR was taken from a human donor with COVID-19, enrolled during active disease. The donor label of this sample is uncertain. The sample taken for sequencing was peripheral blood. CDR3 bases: TGCAGCGTGGGCCGGGACAGGGGTAATGAAAAACTGTTTTTT. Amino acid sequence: CSVGRDRGNEKLFF.